This T cell receptor beta chain was captured by sequencing in a study of blood T cell repertoires in COVID-19. Here immunoSEQ multiplex PCR was the method, and the copy in TCRdb shows in-frame clones only, minus some. The sample carries roughly 700,000 clones, around 90% recorded once. This CDR3 spans 15 amino acids. Per the germline V gene, CDR1 is SNHLY and CDR2 is FYNNEI. Trimming shortened V by 3 bases and J by 6 bases, and 15 bases separated the two germline ends. This chain connects TRBV2 to TRBJ1-5; D unresolved. This clonotype was obtained from a woman between 18 and 30 years old with acute or convalescent COVID-19. Source material: peripheral blood. CDR3 DNA sequence: TGTGCCAGCAGTGACGGGAGGGCTGTGAGTCAGCCCCAGCATTTT. Protein product: CASSDGRAVSQPQHF. The full variable domain, with the rest looked up from reference TRBV2 and TRBJ1-5, is EPEVTQTPSHQVTQMGQEVILRCVPISNHLYFYWYRQILGQKVEFLVSFYNNEISEKSEIFDDQFSVERPDGSNFTLKIRSTKLEDSAMYFCASSDGRAVSQPQHFGDGTRLSIL.